This T cell receptor beta chain came from a study of beta chain features in type 1 diabetes. Findings and limits, study-wide: Type 1 diabetes patients had moderately but significantly shorter TCRB CDR3s in all four CD4+ subsets.

The sequenced template was cDNA made from the entire isolated RNA. Method: immunoSEQ multiplex PCR; TCRdb's copy keeps in-frame clones and lacks some. The table lists about 740,000 clones, 13% of them singletons. This CDR3 is 14 amino acids long. The V and J ends lost 0 bases and 0 bases respectively, with 5 bases between them. CDR1 and CDR2 from the germline V gene are MNHEY and SVGAGI. As to this clone: Antigen unknown.

The sequence derives from a man between 18 and 35 years old with type 1 diabetes. This sequence joins TRBV6-5 and TRBJ1-1; D gene unclear. The sample consisted of naive CD4+ T cells from blood. Written as DNA, the CDR3 is TGTGCCAGCAGTTACTCAAATTTGAACACTGAAGCTTTCTTT. As protein: CASSYSNLNTEAFF.